These 16 T cell receptor beta chains originate from one sample sequenced in a study of cytomegalovirus exposure and HLA in healthy donors. 13 Jbeta primers and 60 Vbeta primers were used for the PCR. TCRdb's copy holds only in-frame clones and misses some; the assay was immunoSEQ multiplex PCR. Here the sample spans some 170,000 clones, 80% to 90% being singletons. Sequencing was done on a sample of PBMCs. These receptor sequences come from a woman aged 18-35 years in good health and CMV-seronegative.

J is TRBJ1-5 and V is TRBV6-6; a weak D match, TRBD1 (6 bases). CDR3 size: 13 residues. Trimming pared 4 bases from V and 5 bases from J, leaving 9 bases between. CDR1 and CDR2 (germline): MNHNY, SVGAGI (reference sequence). The CDR3 is CASSLGTYQPQHF. The CDR3 DNA follows: TGTGCCAGCAGTTTGGGGACATATCAGCCCCAGCATTTT.

The chain carries TRBV6-4 and TRBJ1-6; unclear D gene. Germline CDR1 reads MRHNA; CDR2 reads SNTAGT. The CDR3 runs 13 residues. Trimming cost V 3 bases and J 10 bases, with 10 bases left between them. Here the CDR3 reads CASSEEVRSPLHF. The CDR3 DNA sequence: TGTGCCAGCAGTGAGGAGGTTAGATCACCCCTCCACTTT.

The table lists this clone with many counts. The V gene is TRBV6-1, the J gene TRBJ1-5; D remains ambiguous. V was trimmed by 2 bases and J by 0 bases, leaving 11 bases between them. The CDR3 is 16 residues long. The germline CDR1 and CDR2 sequences are MNHNS and SASEGT. The CDR3 sequence is CASSEHGPYSNQPQHF. The CDR3 region has the DNA TGTGCCAGCAGTGAACATGGGCCATATAGCAATCAGCCCCAGCATTTT.

This clone occurred once. One junction end does not reproduce the germline sequence, and a read error may be involved. V usage is TRBV6-1 and J usage is TRBJ1-5; TRBD1 matches at 7 bases. In germline, CDR1 is MNHNS, CDR2 SASEGT. The CDR3 sequence is 17 residues long. CDR3 loop: CASTEQPRGQPNQPQHF. The CDR3 DNA reads as TGTGCCAGCACTGAACAACCCCGGGGACAGCCTAATCAGCCCCAGCATTTT.

The V call is TRBV5-4, the J call TRBJ1-2; TRBD1 aligns across 8 bases. The CDR3 is 14 residues long. Germline lookup yields CDR1 SGHNT and CDR2 YYREEE (reference sequence). V was clipped by 2 bases and J by 7 bases; unmatched bases: 7. The CDR3 protein is CASSFGDRSIGYTF. CDR3 coding DNA: TGTGCCAGCAGCTTCGGGGACAGGTCGATTGGCTACACCTTC.

Here the CDR3 DNA reads TGTGCCAGCAGCGTAGAAGCAGGGGGCTCCTACGAGCAGTACTTC. It specifies CASSVEAGGSYEQYF. The chain joins TRBV9 to TRBJ2-7; 7 bases agree with TRBD1. V was clipped by 0 bases and J by 0 bases; unmatched bases: 3. The CDR3 extends over 15 amino acids. Looked up from germline, CDR1 is SGDLS and CDR2 is YYNGEE.

This chain joins TRBV6-6 and TRBJ1-5; D gene ambiguous. With 2 bases removed from V and 2 bases from J, the gap between germline ends came to 10 bases. Germline loops: CDR1 MNHNY, CDR2 SVGAGI (reference sequence). This CDR3 is built from 15 residues. CDR3 amino acids: CASSYVVSGNQPQHF. CDR3 nucleotide sequence: TGTGCCAGCAGTTACGTGGTCTCGGGCAATCAGCCCCAGCATTTT.

This sequence joins TRBV19 and TRBJ1-5; TRBD1 agrees at 10 bases. Germline trimming cut 5 bases from V and 5 bases from J; bases unmatched to any gene: 9. The V gene's germline CDR1 is LNHDA and CDR2 SQIVND (reference sequence). This CDR3 comprises 16 residues. The CDR3 nucleotides read TGTGCCAGTAGTGCGAACCGACAGGGGGCGTATCAGCCCCAGCATTTT. Protein: CASSANRQGAYQPQHF.

The chain recombines TRBV4-2 with TRBJ2-5, with D hard to call. The CDR3 contains 13 residues. Germline V gene sequence: CDR1 LGHNA, CDR2 YNFKEQ. Trimming stripped 0 bases from V and 4 bases from J, with 6 bases between. CDR3 loop: CASSQDIRETQYF. The DNA of the CDR3 is TGTGCCAGCAGCCAAGACATCAGAGAGACCCAGTACTTC.

J is TRBJ1-3 and V is TRBV7-2, with D hard to call. Trimming left V 2 bases short and J 4 bases short, with 12 bases between. The CDR3 length is 15 residues. Germline values: CDR1 SGHTA, CDR2 FQGNSA. The CDR3: CASSLSRELGNTIYF. The CDR3 DNA follows: TGTGCCAGCAGCTTAAGTCGCGAACTCGGAAACACCATATATTTT. The complete variable domain, with remaining parts taken from reference TRBV7-2 and TRBJ1-3, reads GAGVSQSPSNKVTEKGKDVELRCDPISGHTALYWYRQSLGQGLEFLIYFQGNSAPDKSGLPSDRFSAERTGGSVSTLTIQRTQQEDSAVYLCASSLSRELGNTIYFGEGSWLTVV.

The chain joins TRBV14 to TRBJ2-2, with 11 nucleotides matching TRBD1. Germline trimming cut 1 base from V and 6 bases from J; bases unmatched to any gene: 4. This CDR3 region has 16 residues. In germline, CDR1 is SGHDN, CDR2 FVKESK. The chain's CDR3 is CASSQGTGGFSGELFF. CDR3 nucleotides: TGTGCCAGCAGCCAAGGGACAGGGGGCTTCTCCGGGGAGCTGTTTTTT.

This rearrangement joins TRBV19 to TRBJ2-7; 9 nucleotides agree with TRBD2. The germline CDR1 and CDR2 sequences are LNHDA and SQIVND (reference sequence). Trimming at V came to 5 bases and at J to 2 bases, leaving 13 bases not matched to a gene. The CDR3 has 17 amino acids. The DNA of the CDR3 is TGTGCCAGTAGTCCCAGCGGGGGGACCTACCCACCCTACGAGCAGTACTTC. It codes for CASSPSGGTYPPYEQYF.

CDR3 sequence reads: CASSYAGTGNTEAFF. CDR3 DNA: TGTGCCAGCAGTTATGCCGGGACAGGCAACACTGAAGCTTTCTTT. The rearrangement joins TRBV7-3 to TRBJ1-1, with TRBD1 identical over 8 bases. Germline V gene data show CDR1 as SGHTA and CDR2 as FQGTGA. V gave up 6 bases and J gave up 2 bases; unmatched junction bases: 8. The CDR3 has 15 amino acids.

The chain is built from TRBV7-8 and TRBJ1-5, with a weak D call TRBD1 (5 bases). V was cut by 3 bases and J by 5 bases, with 20 bases left in between. The CDR3 loop spans 17 amino acids. Germline CDR1 SGHVS, CDR2 FQNEAQ. CDR3 sequence (DNA): TGTGCCAGCAGCTTCGGCGGTGGCTCCACGGGGGATCAGCCCCAGCATTTT. It codes for CASSFGGGSTGDQPQHF.

This clone was recorded once. The genes are TRBV19 and TRBJ1-1; 7 bases line up with TRBD1. The CDR3 has 13 residues. With 5 bases clipped from V and 5 bases from J, the junction kept 5 bases outside the gene matches. Germline lookup yields CDR1 LNHDA and CDR2 SQIVND (reference sequence). The CDR3 region is CASSARGLTEAFF. CDR3 bases: TGTGCCAGTAGTGCCAGGGGGTTGACTGAAGCTTTCTTT.

The chain employs TRBV11-2 and TRBJ1-1, with D perhaps matching TRBD1 (5 bases). CDR1 and CDR2 from the germline V gene are SGHAT and FQNNGV. There are 14 residues in the CDR3. Trimming removed 3 bases from V and 0 bases from J, with 8 bases in between. The CDR3 spells CASSFGGVNTEAFF. The CDR3 bases are TGTGCCAGCAGCTTCGGAGGGGTGAACACTGAAGCTTTCTTT.